This note documents a single T cell receptor (beta chain) sequence. Its antigen is currently unknown. The CDR3 loop spans 15 amino acids. V was trimmed by 3 bases and J by 1 base, leaving 10 bases between them. Germline V gene data show CDR1 as SGHTA and CDR2 as FQGNSA. These data belong to a study of beta chain features in type 1 diabetes. At the level of the study: Patients did not differ from healthy donors in age, gender or cell yield.

Study-level findings and limits: The study left unresolved whether HLA type influences TCRB rearrangement. Researchers reported that naive, central memory and Treg TCRB repertoires appeared more similar in patients than in healthy donors.

The study reverse transcribed the entire isolated RNA, so it sequenced expressed TCRB transcripts. Sequencing used immunoSEQ multiplex PCR; TCRdb keeps in-frame clones, though not all of them. The top ten hold around 0.065% of the sample, which has 450,000 to 600,000 clones, approximately 28% seen once. This clonotype was sampled from a man between 18 and 35 years old in good health. Sequences were obtained from naive CD4+ T cells from blood. V and J are TRBV7-2 and TRBJ2-4, with D uncertain. This chain's CDR3 is CASSFRSRAKNIQYF. CDR3 coding DNA: TGTGCCAGCAGCTTCAGGAGTAGGGCCAAAAACATTCAGTACTTC.